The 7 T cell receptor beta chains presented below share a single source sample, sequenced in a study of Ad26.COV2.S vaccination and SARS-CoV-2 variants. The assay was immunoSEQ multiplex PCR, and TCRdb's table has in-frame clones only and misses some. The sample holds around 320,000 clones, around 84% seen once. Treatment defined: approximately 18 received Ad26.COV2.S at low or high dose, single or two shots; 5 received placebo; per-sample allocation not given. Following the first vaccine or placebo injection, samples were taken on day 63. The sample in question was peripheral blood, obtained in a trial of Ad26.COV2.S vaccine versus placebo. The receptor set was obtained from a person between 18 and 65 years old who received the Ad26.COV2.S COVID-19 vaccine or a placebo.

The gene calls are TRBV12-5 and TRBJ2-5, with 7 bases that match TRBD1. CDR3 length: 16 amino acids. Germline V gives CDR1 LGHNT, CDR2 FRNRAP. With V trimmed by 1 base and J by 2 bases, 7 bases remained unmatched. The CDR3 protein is CASGLGGRQGQETQYF. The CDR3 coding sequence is TGTGCTAGTGGTTTGGGGGGAAGACAGGGACAAGAGACCCAGTACTTC.

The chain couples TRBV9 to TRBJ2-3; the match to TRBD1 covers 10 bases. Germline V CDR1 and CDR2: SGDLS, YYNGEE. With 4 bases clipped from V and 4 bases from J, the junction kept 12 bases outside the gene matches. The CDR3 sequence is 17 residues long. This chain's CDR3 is CASSPNPGQGLADTQYF. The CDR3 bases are TGTGCCAGCAGCCCCAACCCGGGACAGGGGTTGGCAGATACGCAGTATTTT.

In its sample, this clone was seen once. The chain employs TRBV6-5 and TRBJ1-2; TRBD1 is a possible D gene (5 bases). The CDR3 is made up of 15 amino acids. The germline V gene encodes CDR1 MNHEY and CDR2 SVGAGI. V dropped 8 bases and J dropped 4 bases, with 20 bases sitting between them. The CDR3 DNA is TGTGCCAGCTCGTCCCCGACTTATGGGGCCTATGGCTACACCTTC. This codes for CASSSPTYGAYGYTF.

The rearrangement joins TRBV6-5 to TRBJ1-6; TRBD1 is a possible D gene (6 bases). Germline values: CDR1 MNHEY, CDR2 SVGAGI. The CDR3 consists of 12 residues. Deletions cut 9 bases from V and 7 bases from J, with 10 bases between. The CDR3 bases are TGTGCCAGTCACACAGGGAATTCACCCCTCCACTTT. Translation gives CASHTGNSPLHF.

The chain's CDR3 is CAWSEGANQPQHF. CDR3 nucleotides: TGTGCCTGGAGTGAGGGCGCTAATCAGCCCCAGCATTTT. The chain combines TRBV30 with TRBJ1-5; the D is unclear. V lost 1 base and J lost 4, with 8 bases in between. Per the germline V gene, CDR1 is GTSNPN and CDR2 is SVGIG (reference sequence). The length of the CDR3 is 13 residues.

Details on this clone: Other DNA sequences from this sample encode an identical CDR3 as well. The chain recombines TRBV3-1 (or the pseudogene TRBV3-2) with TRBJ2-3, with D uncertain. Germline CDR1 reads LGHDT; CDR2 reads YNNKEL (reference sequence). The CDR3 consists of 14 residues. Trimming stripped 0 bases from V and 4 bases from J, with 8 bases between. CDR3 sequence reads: CASSQDLGPDTQYF. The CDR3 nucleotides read TGTGCCAGCAGCCAAGATCTAGGACCAGATACGCAGTATTTT.

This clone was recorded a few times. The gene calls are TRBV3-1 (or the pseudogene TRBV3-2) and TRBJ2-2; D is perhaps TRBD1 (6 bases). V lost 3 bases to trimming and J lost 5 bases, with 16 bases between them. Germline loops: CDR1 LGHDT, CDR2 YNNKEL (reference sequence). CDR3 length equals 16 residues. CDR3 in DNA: TGTGCCAGCAGCCACGTACCGGGACAAGGAACCGGGGAGCTGTTTTTT. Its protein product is CASSHVPGQGTGELFF.